This T cell receptor (beta chain) was identified during a study of beta chain features in type 1 diabetes. The study, taken as a whole, reports: PCR might pick shorter templates more often, in the same way for patients and controls. Moderate but significant shortening of TCRB CDR3s was recorded in all four CD4+ subsets from Type 1 diabetes patients. Naive, central memory and regulatory TCRB repertoires appeared more similar among patients than healthy donors.

The V end was cut by 4 bases, the J end by 0 bases, with 13 bases between. Germline V gene lookup returns CDR1 LNHDA and CDR2 SQIVND (reference sequence). CDR3 size: 16 residues. Sorting that relied on CD45RO/CCR7/CD25/CD127/CD95/CD27 yielded CD4+ naive, central memory, regulatory and stem cell-like memory cells. On this clone itself: Its specificity is not known.

Expressed TCRB transcripts were sequenced because the isolated RNA had all been reverse transcribed beforehand. The method was immunoSEQ multiplex PCR; TCRdb's version includes in-frame clones alone and lacks a portion of them. The data contain about 470,000 clones, 25% to 35% of them singletons. The specimen was naive CD4+ T cells from blood. The gene calls are TRBV19 and TRBJ2-1; the D is unclear. This TCR was recovered from a man younger than 30 in good health. CDR3 sequence reads: CASSTLDGSSYNEQFF. The CDR3 region has the DNA TGTGCCAGTAGTACGCTGGACGGTAGCTCCTACAATGAGCAGTTCTTC.